One and the same sample provided the 13 T cell receptor beta chains below, sequenced in a study of human T cells and chemical hapten exposure. TCRdb ran MiXCR on the RACE reads and lists one entry per CDR3 protein. The sample shows roughly 120,000 distinct CDR3 sequences, about an eighth of them seen only once. Time point meaning: patch test 1, 2 weeks after DPC sensitization. Treatment denoted: therapeutic diphenylcyclopropenone sensitization with weekly scalp DPC. The sequences come from whole blood, collected in connection with sensitization to the hapten diphenylcyclopropenone (DPC). The receptor source for this set is a woman aged 45-65 years with alopecia areata. Some clones in this sample may be carry-over from other donors' samples.

In this sample, this clonotype turned up many times. V and J are TRBV28 and TRBJ2-5; 7 bases map to TRBD1. Germline V gives CDR1 MDHEN, CDR2 SYDVKM. This CDR3 is built from 16 residues. V was clipped by 3 bases and J by 2 bases; unmatched bases: 9. CDR3 amino acids: CASSFSTGTAQETQYF. CDR3 bases: TGTGCCAGCAGTTTTTCTACCGGGACAGCTCAAGAGACCCAGTACTTC.

This clonotype was seen many times. The chain links TRBV6-2 or TRBV6-3 to TRBJ2-3, with D unclear. The germline V gene has CDR1 MNHEY and CDR2 SVGEGT. Trimming left V 7 bases short and J 3 bases short, with 14 bases between. The CDR3 spans 14 residues. CDR3 residues: CASTEAGRTDTQYF. The CDR3 coding sequence is TGTGCCAGCACCGAGGCCGGTCGGACAGATACGCAGTATTTT.

The sample holds a few counts of this clonotype. V is TRBV20-1 and J is TRBJ1-5; a weak D match, TRBD1 (5 bases). The CDR3 loop spans 17 amino acids. The germline gives CDR1 DFQATT, CDR2 SNEGSKA (reference sequence). Trimming pared 4 bases from V and 2 bases from J, leaving 21 bases between. As DNA, the CDR3 is TGCAGTGCTACCCCGGGGGTCCGGAGCCAGGGCAATCAGCCCCAGCATTTT. Residues: CSATPGVRSQGNQPQHF.

This clonotype was picked up a small number of times. The V call is TRBV5-1, the J call TRBJ2-2, with 7 bases that match TRBD1. Trimming took 0 bases from V and 2 from J; bases not matched to a gene: 4. The V gene's germline CDR1 is SGHRS and CDR2 YFSETQ. This CDR3 comprises 16 residues. This chain's CDR3 is CASSLETGINTGELFF. CDR3 DNA: TGCGCCAGCAGCTTGGAGACAGGGATTAACACCGGGGAGCTGTTTTTT.

This clonotype was picked up many times. The rearrangement links TRBV7-6 to TRBJ2-1; no firm D call. CDR3 length equals 16 residues. Germline V lookup: CDR1 SGHVS, CDR2 FNYEAQ. V lost 4 bases to trimming and J lost 0 bases, with 13 bases between them. The CDR3 nucleotides read TGTGCCAGCAGCTCTGCCTTTGCCAGCTCCTACAATGAGCAGTTCTTC. Translation: CASSSAFASSYNEQFF.

This clonotype was picked up many times. This chain uses TRBV18 with TRBJ1-5; a possible D gene is TRBD1 (5 bases). The length of the CDR3 is 17 residues. Germline V gene sequence: CDR1 KGHSH, CDR2 LQKENI. V was cut by 2 bases and J by 1 base, with 15 bases left in between. The CDR3 DNA sequence: TGTGCCAGCTCACCAGTCGACAACGGGGCCAGCAATCAGCCCCAGCATTTT. This encodes CASSPVDNGASNQPQHF.

This chain uses TRBV20-1 with TRBJ2-7, with D perhaps TRBD2 (5 bases). Germline V lookup: CDR1 DFQATT, CDR2 SNEGSKA (reference sequence). CDR3 length: 12 amino acids. Trimming cost V 0 bases and J 9 bases, with 12 bases left between them. In nucleotides, the CDR3 is TGCAGTGCTAGAGAAACTAGTAGGGCGCAGTACTTC. It codes for CSARETSRAQYF.

This chain joins TRBV5-1 and TRBJ2-1; TRBD2 aligns across 11 bases. The ends lost 0 bases at V and 5 bases at J; junction bases unmatched: 7. CDR1 is SGHRS and CDR2 is YFSETQ in the germline V gene. The CDR3 has 17 amino acids. The CDR3 sequence: CASSLVAGTSGHNEQFF. DNA for the CDR3: TGCGCCAGCAGCTTGGTCGCCGGGACTAGCGGCCACAATGAGCAGTTCTTC.

The V call is TRBV7-2, the J call TRBJ2-7; D might be TRBD1 or TRBD2, each matching 5 bases. The germline V gene encodes CDR1 SGHTA and CDR2 FQGNSA. Trimming removed 1 base from V and 0 bases from J, with 10 bases in between. The CDR3 is made up of 15 amino acids. CDR3 region: CASSLERDGSYEQYF. The CDR3 DNA reads as TGTGCCAGCAGCTTAGAACGGGACGGCTCCTACGAGCAGTACTTC. Complete variable domain (other parts from reference TRBV7-2 and TRBJ2-7): GAGVSQSPSNKVTEKGKDVELRCDPISGHTALYWYRQSLGQGLEFLIYFQGNSAPDKSGLPSDRFSAERTGGSVSTLTIQRTQQEDSAVYLCASSLERDGSYEQYFGPGTRLTVT.

The chain's CDR3 is CASSQTSESTDTQYF. The CDR3 DNA sequence: TGTGCCAGCAGCCAAACTAGCGAAAGCACAGATACGCAGTATTTT. The rearrangement joins TRBV3-1 to TRBJ2-3; 7 bases line up with TRBD2. Looked up from germline, CDR1 is LGHDT and CDR2 is YNNKEL (reference sequence). CDR3 length equals 15 residues. Unmatched junction bases numbered 2, after V lost 2 bases and J lost 0 bases.

This clonotype was counted between two and nine times. The gene calls are TRBV20-1 and TRBJ1-2, with TRBD1 identical over 7 bases. There are 13 residues in the CDR3. From germline, CDR1 is DFQATT and CDR2 SNEGSKA (reference sequence). After removal of 3 bases from V and 1 base from J, the junction contained 2 bases not matched to a gene. In DNA, the CDR3 is TGCAGTGCTAGGGGACAGATTAACTATGGCTACACCTTC. Protein: CSARGQINYGYTF.

This clonotype was counted between two and nine times. The V gene is TRBV20-1, the J gene TRBJ1-6; D call uncertain. The CDR3 loop spans 13 amino acids. V dropped 2 bases and J dropped 8 bases, with 10 bases sitting between them. Germline V lookup: CDR1 DFQATT, CDR2 SNEGSKA (reference sequence). CDR3 residues: CSARNSPDSPLHF. The CDR3 DNA is TGCAGTGCTAGAAACAGTCCGGATTCACCCCTCCACTTT.

This clonotype was seen a few times. The chain links TRBV10-2 to TRBJ1-2, with D maybe TRBD1 (5 bases). The length of the CDR3 is 14 residues. Between the trimmed V and J ends, which lost 2 bases and 3 bases, there was a span of 10 bases. Germline V gene lookup returns CDR1 WSHSY and CDR2 SAAADI. DNA for the CDR3: TGCGCCAGCAGTGAGGCTGGGGCGTACTATGGCTACACCTTC. Its protein product is CASSEAGAYYGYTF.